This T cell receptor beta chain was recovered during a study of control samples from healthy donors and cancer patients. TCRdb keeps only in-frame clones here, not all; method: immunoSEQ multiplex PCR. The sample yields about 140,000 clones, roughly 92% seen once. Trimming shortened V by 4 bases and J by 3 bases, and 16 bases separated the two germline ends. The CDR3 runs 16 residues. CDR1 SGDLS and CDR2 YYNGEE come from the germline V gene. This TCR came from a young man in good health. Sequenced: blood. This rearrangement joins TRBV9 to TRBJ2-2; weak D call: TRBD2 (5 bases). CDR3 protein: CASSPRAEGYTGELFF. CDR3 in DNA: TGTGCCAGCAGCCCTCGGGCCGAGGGATACACCGGGGAGCTGTTTTTT.